A single T cell receptor beta chain is shown here with its context. The source of the sample is a study of long-term antiretroviral therapy in people with HIV. Running of the v3.0 immunoSEQ assay took place at survey level. The table came from immunoSEQ multiplex PCR; TCRdb's copy has only in-frame clones and leaves some out. The data contain around 16,000 clones, roughly 80% of them singletons. The source of this sequence is a man between 40 and 49 years old with HIV. Sequenced here: unsorted PBMCs, sampled just before starting antiretroviral therapy.

CDR3 residues: CASSQDGTFRTGELFF. CDR3 nucleotide sequence: TGTGCCAGCAGCCAAGATGGGACCTTCAGGACCGGGGAGCTGTTTTTT. The rearrangement links TRBV4-2 to TRBJ2-2; D may be TRBD1 or TRBD2 (5 bases each). Germline V lookup: CDR1 LGHNA, CDR2 YNFKEQ. The CDR3 covers 16 residues. V shed 0 bases and J shed 5 bases, with 13 bases lying between them.